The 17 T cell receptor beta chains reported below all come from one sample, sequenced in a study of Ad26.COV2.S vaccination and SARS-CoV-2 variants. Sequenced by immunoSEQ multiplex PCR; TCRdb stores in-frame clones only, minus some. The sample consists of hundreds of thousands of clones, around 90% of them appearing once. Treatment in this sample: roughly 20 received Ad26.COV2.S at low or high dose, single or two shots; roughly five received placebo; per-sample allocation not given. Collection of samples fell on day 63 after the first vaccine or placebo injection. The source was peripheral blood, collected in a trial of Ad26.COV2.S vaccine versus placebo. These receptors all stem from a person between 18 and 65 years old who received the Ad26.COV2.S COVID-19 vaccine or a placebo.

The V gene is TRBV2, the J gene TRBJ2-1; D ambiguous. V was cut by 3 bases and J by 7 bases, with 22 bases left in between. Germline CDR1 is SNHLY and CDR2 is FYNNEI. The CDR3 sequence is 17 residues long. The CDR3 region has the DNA TGTGCCAGCAGTGATTACCCACCTAGAGCCCTCTTGAATGAGCAGTTCTTC. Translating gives CASSDYPPRALLNEQFF.

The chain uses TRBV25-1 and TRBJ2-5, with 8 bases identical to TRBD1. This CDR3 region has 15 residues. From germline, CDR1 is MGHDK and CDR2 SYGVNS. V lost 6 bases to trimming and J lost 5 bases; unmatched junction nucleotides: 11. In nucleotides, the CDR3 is TGTGCCAGCAGCCCCAGGCCCACAGGGGGGGAGACCCAGTACTTC. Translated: CASSPRPTGGETQYF.

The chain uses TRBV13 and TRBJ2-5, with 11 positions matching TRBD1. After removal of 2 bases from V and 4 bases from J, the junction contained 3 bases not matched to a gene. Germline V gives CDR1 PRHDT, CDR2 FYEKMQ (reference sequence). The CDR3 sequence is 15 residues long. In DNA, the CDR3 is TGTGCCAGCAGCTTAAGGACAGGGGGCCGAGAGACCCAGTACTTC. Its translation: CASSLRTGGRETQYF.

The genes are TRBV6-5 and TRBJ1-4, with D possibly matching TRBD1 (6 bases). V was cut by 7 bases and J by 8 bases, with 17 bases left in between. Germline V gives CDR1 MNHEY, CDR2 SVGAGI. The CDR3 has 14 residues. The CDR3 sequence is CASMIPQGEEKLFF. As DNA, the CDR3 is TGTGCCAGCATGATACCACAGGGCGAGGAAAAACTGTTTTTT.

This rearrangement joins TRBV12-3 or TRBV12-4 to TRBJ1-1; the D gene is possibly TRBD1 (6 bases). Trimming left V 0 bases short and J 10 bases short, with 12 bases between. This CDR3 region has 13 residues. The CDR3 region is CASSLAGGRIAFF. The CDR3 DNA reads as TGTGCCAGCAGTTTAGCTGGGGGGCGGATAGCTTTCTTT.

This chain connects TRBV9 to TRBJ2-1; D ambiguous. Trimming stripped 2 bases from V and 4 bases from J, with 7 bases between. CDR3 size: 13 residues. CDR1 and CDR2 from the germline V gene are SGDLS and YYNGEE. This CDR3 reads CASSVAEYNEQFF. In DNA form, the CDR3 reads TGTGCCAGCAGCGTCGCGGAATACAATGAGCAGTTCTTC.

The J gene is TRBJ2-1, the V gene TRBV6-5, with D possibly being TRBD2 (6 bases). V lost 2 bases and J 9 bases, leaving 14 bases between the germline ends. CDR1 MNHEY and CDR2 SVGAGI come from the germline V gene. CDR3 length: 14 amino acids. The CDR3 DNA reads TGTGCCAGCAGTTACCGGCGGGACTTCAGTGAGCAGTTCTTC. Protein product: CASSYRRDFSEQFF.

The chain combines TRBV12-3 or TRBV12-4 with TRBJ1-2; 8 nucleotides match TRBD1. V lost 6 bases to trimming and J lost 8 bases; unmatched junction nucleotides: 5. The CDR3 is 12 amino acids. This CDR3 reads CASSRTGFGYTF. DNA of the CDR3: TGTGCCAGCAGCCGGACAGGGTTCGGCTACACCTTC.

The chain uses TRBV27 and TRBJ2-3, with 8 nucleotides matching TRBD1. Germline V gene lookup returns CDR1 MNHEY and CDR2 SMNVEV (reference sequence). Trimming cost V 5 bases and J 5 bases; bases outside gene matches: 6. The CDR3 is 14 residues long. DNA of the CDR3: TGTGCCAGCAGTCCCCGGACAGGGCAAGATACGCAGTATTTT. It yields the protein CASSPRTGQDTQYF.

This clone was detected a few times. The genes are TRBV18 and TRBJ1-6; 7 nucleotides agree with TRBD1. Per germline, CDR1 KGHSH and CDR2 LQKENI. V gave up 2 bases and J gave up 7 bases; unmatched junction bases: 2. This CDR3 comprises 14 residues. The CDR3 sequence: CASSPGQANSPLHF. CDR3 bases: TGTGCCAGCTCACCAGGACAGGCAAATTCACCCCTCCACTTT.

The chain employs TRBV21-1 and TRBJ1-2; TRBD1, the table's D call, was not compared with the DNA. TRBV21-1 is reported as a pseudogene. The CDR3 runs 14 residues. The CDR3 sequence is CASSGDSKDYGYTF. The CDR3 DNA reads TGTGCCAGCAGCGGGGACAGCAAGGACTATGGCTACACCTTC.

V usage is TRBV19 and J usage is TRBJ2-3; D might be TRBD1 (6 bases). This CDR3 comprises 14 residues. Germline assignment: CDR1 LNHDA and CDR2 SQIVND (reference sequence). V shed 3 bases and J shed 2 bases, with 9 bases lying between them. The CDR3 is CASSIGQHTDTQYF. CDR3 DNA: TGTGCCAGTAGTATTGGACAGCACACAGATACGCAGTATTTT.

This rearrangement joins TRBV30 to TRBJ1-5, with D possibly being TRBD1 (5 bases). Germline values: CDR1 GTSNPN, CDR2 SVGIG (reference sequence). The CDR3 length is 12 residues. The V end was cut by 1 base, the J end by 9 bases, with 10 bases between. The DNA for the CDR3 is TGTGCCTGGAGTGGGGGGACGGGGCCCCAGCATTTT. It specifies CAWSGGTGPQHF.

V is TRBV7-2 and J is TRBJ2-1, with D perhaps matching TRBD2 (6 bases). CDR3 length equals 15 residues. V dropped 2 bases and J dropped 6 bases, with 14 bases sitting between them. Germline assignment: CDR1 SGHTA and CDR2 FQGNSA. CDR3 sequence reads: CASSLNVGGSNEQFF. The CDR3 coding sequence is TGTGCCAGCAGCTTAAACGTTGGGGGGTCCAATGAGCAGTTCTTC.

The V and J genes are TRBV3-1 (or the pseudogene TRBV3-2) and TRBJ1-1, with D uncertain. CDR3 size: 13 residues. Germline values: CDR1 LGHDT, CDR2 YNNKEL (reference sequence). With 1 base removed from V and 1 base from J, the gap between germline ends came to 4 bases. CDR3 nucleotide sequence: TGTGCCAGCAGCCAAGGCAGGAACACTGAAGCTTTCTTT. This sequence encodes CASSQGRNTEAFF.

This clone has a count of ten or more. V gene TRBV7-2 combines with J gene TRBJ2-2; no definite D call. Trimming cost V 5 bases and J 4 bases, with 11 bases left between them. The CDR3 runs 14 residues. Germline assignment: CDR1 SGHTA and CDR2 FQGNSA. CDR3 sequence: CASSPGPPTGELFF. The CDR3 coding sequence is TGTGCCAGCAGCCCAGGACCCCCCACCGGGGAGCTGTTTTTT. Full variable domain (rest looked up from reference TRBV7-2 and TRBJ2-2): GAGVSQSPSNKVTEKGKDVELRCDPISGHTALYWYRQSLGQGLEFLIYFQGNSAPDKSGLPSDRFSAERTGGSVSTLTIQRTQQEDSAVYLCASSPGPPTGELFFGEGSRLTVL.

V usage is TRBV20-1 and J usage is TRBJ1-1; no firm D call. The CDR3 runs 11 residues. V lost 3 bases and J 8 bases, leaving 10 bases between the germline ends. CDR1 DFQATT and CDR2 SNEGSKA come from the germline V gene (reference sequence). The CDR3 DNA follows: TGCAGTGCTAGTCGTCCAGAGGAAGCTTTCTTT. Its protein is CSASRPEEAFF.